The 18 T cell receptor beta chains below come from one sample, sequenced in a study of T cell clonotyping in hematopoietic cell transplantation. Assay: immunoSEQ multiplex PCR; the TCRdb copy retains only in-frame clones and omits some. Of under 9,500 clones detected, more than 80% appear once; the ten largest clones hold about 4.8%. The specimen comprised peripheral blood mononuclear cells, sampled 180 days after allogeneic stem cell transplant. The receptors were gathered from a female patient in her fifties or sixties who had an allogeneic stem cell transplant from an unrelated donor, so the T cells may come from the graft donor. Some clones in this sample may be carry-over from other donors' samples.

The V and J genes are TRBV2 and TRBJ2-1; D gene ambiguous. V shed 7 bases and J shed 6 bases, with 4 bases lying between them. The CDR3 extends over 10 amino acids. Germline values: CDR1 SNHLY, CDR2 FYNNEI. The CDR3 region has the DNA TGTGCCAGCAAGGTCAATGAGCAGTTCTTC. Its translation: CASKVNEQFF.

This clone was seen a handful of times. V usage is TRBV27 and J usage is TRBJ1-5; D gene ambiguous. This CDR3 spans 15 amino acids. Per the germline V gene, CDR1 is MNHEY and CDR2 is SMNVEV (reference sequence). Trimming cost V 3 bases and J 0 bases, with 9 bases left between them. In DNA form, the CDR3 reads TGTGCCAGCAGTTTGTCGCTCAATAGCAATCAGCCCCAGCATTTT. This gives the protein CASSLSLNSNQPQHF.

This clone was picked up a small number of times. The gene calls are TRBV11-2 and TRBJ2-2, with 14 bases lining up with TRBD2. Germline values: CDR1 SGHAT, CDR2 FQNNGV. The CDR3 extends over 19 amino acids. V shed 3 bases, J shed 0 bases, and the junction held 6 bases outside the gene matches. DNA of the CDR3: TGTGCCAGCAGCTTCCCGGGACTAGCGGGGGCCCCGAACACCGGGGAGCTGTTTTTT. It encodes CASSFPGLAGAPNTGELFF.

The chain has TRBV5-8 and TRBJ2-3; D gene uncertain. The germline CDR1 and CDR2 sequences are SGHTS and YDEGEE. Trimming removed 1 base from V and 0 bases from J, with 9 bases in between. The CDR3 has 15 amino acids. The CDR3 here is CASSLLRTSTDTQYF. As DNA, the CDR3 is TGTGCCAGCAGCTTGCTGCGGACCAGCACAGATACGCAGTATTTT.

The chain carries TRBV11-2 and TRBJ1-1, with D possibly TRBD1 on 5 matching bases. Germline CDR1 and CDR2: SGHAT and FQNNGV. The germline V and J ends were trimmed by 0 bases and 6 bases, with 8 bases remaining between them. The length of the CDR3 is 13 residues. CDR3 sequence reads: CASSLDWGSEAFF. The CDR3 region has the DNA TGTGCCAGCAGCTTAGATTGGGGGTCTGAAGCTTTCTTT.

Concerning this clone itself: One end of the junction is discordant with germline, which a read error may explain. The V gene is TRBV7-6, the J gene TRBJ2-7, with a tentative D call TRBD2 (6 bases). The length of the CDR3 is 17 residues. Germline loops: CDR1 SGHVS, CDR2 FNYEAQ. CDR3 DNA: TGTGCCGGCAGCTACCCCCGTCAGGGACGAACAGCGGGCGAGCAGTACTTC. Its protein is CAGSYPRQGRTAGEQYF.

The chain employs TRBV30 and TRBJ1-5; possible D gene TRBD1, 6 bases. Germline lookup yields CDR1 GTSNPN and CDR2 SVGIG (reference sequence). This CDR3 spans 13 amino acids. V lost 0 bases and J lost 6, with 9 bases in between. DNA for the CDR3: TGTGCCTGGAGTGTACAGGGTCGTCAGCCCCAGCATTTT. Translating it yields CAWSVQGRQPQHF.

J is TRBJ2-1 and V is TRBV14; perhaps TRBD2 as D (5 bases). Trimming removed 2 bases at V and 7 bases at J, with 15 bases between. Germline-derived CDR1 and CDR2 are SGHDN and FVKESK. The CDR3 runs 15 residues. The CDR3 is CASSQSGFGGNEQFF. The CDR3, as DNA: TGTGCCAGCAGCCAAAGCGGTTTCGGCGGGAATGAGCAGTTCTTC.

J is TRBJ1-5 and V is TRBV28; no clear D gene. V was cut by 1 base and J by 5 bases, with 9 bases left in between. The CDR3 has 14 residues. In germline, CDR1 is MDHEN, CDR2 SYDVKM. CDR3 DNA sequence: TGTGCCAGCAGTTTATCAGCGGGAGATCAGCCCCAGCATTTT. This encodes CASSLSAGDQPQHF.

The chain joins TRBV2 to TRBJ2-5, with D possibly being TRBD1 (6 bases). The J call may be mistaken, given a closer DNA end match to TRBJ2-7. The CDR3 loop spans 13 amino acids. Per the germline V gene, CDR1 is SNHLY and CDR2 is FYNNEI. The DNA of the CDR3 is TGTGCCACCACAGGGCTTCGGGCCTACGAGCAGTACTTC. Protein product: CATTGLRAYEQYF.

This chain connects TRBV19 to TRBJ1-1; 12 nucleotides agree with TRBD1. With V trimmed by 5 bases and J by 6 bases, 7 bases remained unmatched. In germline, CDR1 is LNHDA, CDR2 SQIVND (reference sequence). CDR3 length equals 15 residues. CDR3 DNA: TGTGCCAGTAGTTCGGGACAGGGGGCGCACGCTGAAGCTTTCTTT. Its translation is CASSSGQGAHAEAFF.

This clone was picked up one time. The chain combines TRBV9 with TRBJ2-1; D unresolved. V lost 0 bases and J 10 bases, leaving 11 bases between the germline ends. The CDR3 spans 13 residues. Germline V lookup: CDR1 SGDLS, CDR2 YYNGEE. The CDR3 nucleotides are TGTGCCAGCAGCGTAGTCGGCACAACAGAGCAGTTCTTC. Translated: CASSVVGTTEQFF.

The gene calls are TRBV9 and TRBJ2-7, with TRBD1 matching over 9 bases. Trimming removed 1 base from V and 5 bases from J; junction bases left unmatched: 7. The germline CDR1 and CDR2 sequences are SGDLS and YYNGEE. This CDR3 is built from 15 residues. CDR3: CASSVTGQGHHEQYF. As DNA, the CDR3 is TGTGCCAGCAGCGTAACGGGACAGGGTCACCACGAGCAGTACTTC.

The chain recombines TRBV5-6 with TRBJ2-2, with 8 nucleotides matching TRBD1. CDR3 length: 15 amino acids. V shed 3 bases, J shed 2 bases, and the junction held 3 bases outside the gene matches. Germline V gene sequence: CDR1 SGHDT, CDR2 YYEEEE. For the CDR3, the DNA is TGTGCCAGCAGCTGGACAGGGCGAAACACCGGGGAGCTGTTTTTT. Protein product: CASSWTGRNTGELFF.

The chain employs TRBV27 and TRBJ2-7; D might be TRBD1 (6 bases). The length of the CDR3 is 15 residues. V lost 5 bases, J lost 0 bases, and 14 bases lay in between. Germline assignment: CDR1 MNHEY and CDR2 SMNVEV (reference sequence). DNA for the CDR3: TGTGCCAGCAGTCTGGACAGAATGAACTCCTACGAGCAGTACTTC. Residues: CASSLDRMNSYEQYF.

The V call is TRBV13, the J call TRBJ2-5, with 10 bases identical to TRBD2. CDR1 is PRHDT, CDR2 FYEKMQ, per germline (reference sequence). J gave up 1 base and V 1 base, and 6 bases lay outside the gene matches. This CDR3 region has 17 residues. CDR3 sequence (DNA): TGTGCCAGCAGCTTAGTCTCACTAGCGGGAACCCAAGAGACCCAGTACTTC. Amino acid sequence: CASSLVSLAGTQETQYF.

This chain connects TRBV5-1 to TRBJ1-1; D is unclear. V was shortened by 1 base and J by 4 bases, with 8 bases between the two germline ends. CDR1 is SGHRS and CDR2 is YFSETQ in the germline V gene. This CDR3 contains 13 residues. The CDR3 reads CASSLSWSTEAFF. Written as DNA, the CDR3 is TGCGCCAGCAGCTTGTCTTGGAGCACTGAAGCTTTCTTT.

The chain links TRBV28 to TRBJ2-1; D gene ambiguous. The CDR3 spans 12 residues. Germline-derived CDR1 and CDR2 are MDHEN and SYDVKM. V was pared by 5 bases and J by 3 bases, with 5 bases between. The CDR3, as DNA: TGTGCCAGCAGTCCTAACTACAATGAGCAGTTCTTC. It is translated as CASSPNYNEQFF.